Described below is a single T cell receptor (beta chain) sequence and its context. This entry comes from a study of technical replicates of blood from several donors. Per germline, CDR1 SGHRS and CDR2 YFSETQ. The CDR3 consists of 21 residues. Unmatched junction bases numbered 17, after V lost 3 bases and J lost 0 bases. Assay used: immunoSEQ multiplex PCR; TCRdb lists only in-frame clones, some missing. This table has approximately 80,000 clones, roughly 91% appearing once. This sequence originates from a human donor in good health. The rearrangement links TRBV5-1 to TRBJ2-5; 13 nucleotides line up with TRBD2. Sequenced material: T cells isolated from PBMCs. CDR3 region: CASSWERGGLAGVTYQETQYF. The CDR3 nucleotides are TGCGCCAGCAGCTGGGAAAGAGGAGGACTAGCGGGAGTTACGTACCAAGAGACCCAGTACTTC.